This T cell receptor beta chain was sequenced in a study of T cell changes during pregnancy in multiple sclerosis. Germline V gene sequence: CDR1 LNHDA, CDR2 SQIVND (reference sequence). The trim removed 7 bases at V and 10 bases at J, leaving 6 bases unmatched. The CDR3 covers 11 residues. Sequenced by immunoSEQ multiplex PCR; TCRdb stores in-frame clones only, minus some. The data contain about 60,000 clones, 90% of them singletons. This clone was observed a few times. The chain employs TRBV19 and TRBJ1-2, with TRBD1 identical over 7 bases. The sequence came from a female donor in good health, enrolled as a control in a pregnancy study. The source material was peripheral blood, sampled in the second trimester of pregnancy. CDR3 loop: CASNTGQVYTF. The CDR3 DNA is TGTGCCAGTAATACTGGACAGGTCTACACCTTC.